This T cell receptor (beta chain) derives from a study of T cell clonotyping in hematopoietic cell transplantation. The CDR3 length is 14 residues. Trimming pared 2 bases from V and 3 bases from J, leaving 10 bases between. In germline, CDR1 is MNHNY, CDR2 SVGAGI (reference sequence). Generated by immunoSEQ multiplex PCR, the TCRdb table keeps only in-frame clones and is missing some. The sample consists of about 6,800 clones, 70% to 90% of them appearing once. As for time point: recipient sample about 28 days before transplant, after cytoreduction. The chain combines TRBV6-6 with TRBJ1-1; D call uncertain. The sequencing here drew on peripheral blood mononuclear cells, taken before stem cell transplant. The sequence was collected from a man aged 25 to 40 with acute myeloid leukemia. Some clones in this sample may be carry-over from other donors' samples. The CDR3 coding sequence is TGTGCCAGCAGTTACACGCCCCGGGACACTGAAGCTTTCTTT. Translating gives CASSYTPRDTEAFF.